A single sample gave rise to the 7 T cell receptor beta chains below, sequenced in a study of cytomegalovirus exposure and HLA in healthy donors (dated by TCRdb to the late 2010s). Library creation used the immunoSEQ multiplex PCR assay. Entries here come from immuneACCESS through TCRdb and include only in-frame sequences with V and J called. Some clones fail to appear in such tables; in the studies checked, an unresolved V gene covers under half of the shortfall, and the cause of the remainder is unknown. This sample lists 200,000 to 250,000 clones; over 80% were detected once. The leading ten clones occupy about 14% of the sample. Sequencing was done on a sample of PBMCs. Every receptor here comes from a woman in her thirties in good health and CMV-seropositive.

This clone was detected only a few times. The junction differs from germline at one of its ends, possibly a read error. The J gene is TRBJ2-7, the V gene TRBV7-7, with D uncertain. CDR1 is SSHAT and CDR2 is FNYEAQ in the germline V gene (reference sequence). CDR3 length: 13 residues. CDR3 nucleotides: TGTGCTAGCAGCCTGTACAGCTCCTACGAGCAGTACTTC. Its translation: CASSLYSSYEQYF.

The chain combines TRBV29-1 with TRBJ2-1, with a weak D call TRBD1 (6 bases). Trimming left V 4 bases short and J 2 bases short, with 9 bases between. The CDR3 is made up of 13 amino acids. Germline CDR1 and CDR2: SQVTM and ANQGSEA. The CDR3: CSVGKGAYNEQFF. CDR3 sequence (DNA): TGCAGCGTTGGGAAGGGGGCCTACAATGAGCAGTTCTTC.

The V call is TRBV6-5, the J call TRBJ1-2; D might be TRBD1 (6 bases). The V and J ends lost 7 bases and 5 bases respectively, with 17 bases between them. The CDR3 covers 14 residues. The V gene's germline CDR1 is MNHEY and CDR2 SVGAGI. CDR3 protein: CASKAAGGGYGYTF. The DNA for the CDR3 is TGTGCCAGCAAAGCGGCGGGGGGCGGGTATGGCTACACCTTC.

This chain links TRBV13 with TRBJ2-7; D remains ambiguous. The CDR3 covers 16 residues. Germline V gene lookup returns CDR1 PRHDT and CDR2 FYEKMQ (reference sequence). Trimming left V 5 bases short and J 0 bases short, with 17 bases between. The CDR3 loop is CASSTRGDASSYEQYF. CDR3 coding DNA: TGTGCCAGCAGCACCCGTGGAGATGCTAGCTCCTACGAGCAGTACTTC.

The rearrangement joins TRBV19 to TRBJ2-7, with a tentative D call TRBD2 (5 bases). CDR3 length equals 12 residues. From germline, CDR1 is LNHDA and CDR2 SQIVND (reference sequence). V gave up 6 bases and J gave up 3 bases, with 9 bases separating them. In nucleotides, the CDR3 is TGTGCCAGTAGCCCGGGGTACTACGAGCAGTACTTC. This translates into CASSPGYYEQYF.

V is TRBV18 and J is TRBJ1-4; D uncertain. The CDR3 is made up of 16 amino acids. V dropped 6 bases and J dropped 3 bases, with 17 bases sitting between them. Germline-derived CDR1 and CDR2 are KGHSH and LQKENI. As DNA, the CDR3 is TGTGCCAGCTCTCCTGGAATAGGTTCGGCTAATGAAAAACTGTTTTTT. It is translated as CASSPGIGSANEKLFF.

This chain joins TRBV10-3 and TRBJ1-1; unclear D gene. With 6 bases removed from V and 0 bases from J, the gap between germline ends came to 8 bases. CDR3 length: 13 residues. The germline V gene encodes CDR1 ENHRY and CDR2 SYGVKD. Here the CDR3 reads CAISGLMNTEAFF. The CDR3 DNA reads as TGTGCCATCAGCGGACTGATGAACACTGAAGCTTTCTTT.